This T cell receptor (beta chain) was sequenced for a study of OX40 agonist ivuxolimab in advanced cancers. The CDR3 has 15 residues. Deletions cut 0 bases from V and 2 bases from J, with 10 bases between. Germline-derived CDR1 and CDR2 are SGHRS and YFSETQ. This table comes from immunoSEQ multiplex PCR, and its TCRdb copy is limited to in-frame clones, with some not included. The table lists around 35,000 clones, around 89% of them singletons. The source was CD4+ or CD8+ T cells sorted from blood, collected in a trial of the OX40 agonist ivuxolimab. V usage is TRBV5-1 and J usage is TRBJ2-3; TRBD1 might be the D (6 bases). The receptor's source is an adult with an advanced solid tumor such as melanoma, head and neck, liver or kidney cancer. CDR3 in DNA: TGCGCCAGCAGCTTGGAGGGGGTAGACACAGATACGCAGTATTTT. Residues: CASSLEGVDTDTQYF.